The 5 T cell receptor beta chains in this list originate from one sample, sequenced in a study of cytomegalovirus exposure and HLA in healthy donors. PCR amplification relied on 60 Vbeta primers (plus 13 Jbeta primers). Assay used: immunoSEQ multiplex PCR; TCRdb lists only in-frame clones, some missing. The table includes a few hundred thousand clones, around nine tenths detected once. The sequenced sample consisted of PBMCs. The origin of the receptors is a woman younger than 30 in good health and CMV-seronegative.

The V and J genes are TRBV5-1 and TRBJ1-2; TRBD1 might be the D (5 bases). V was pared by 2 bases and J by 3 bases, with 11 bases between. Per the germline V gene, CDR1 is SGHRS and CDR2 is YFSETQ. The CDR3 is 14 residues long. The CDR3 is CASSFGDSYYGYTF. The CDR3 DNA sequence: TGCGCCAGCAGCTTTGGCGACAGCTACTATGGCTACACCTTC.

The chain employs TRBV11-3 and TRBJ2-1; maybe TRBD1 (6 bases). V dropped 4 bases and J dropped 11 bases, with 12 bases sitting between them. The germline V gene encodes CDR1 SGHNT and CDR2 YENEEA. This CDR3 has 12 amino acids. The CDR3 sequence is CASSYGQTKQFF. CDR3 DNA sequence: TGTGCCAGCAGCTACGGACAGACCAAGCAGTTCTTC. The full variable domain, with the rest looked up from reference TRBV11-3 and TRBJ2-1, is EAGVVQSPRYKIIEKKQPVAFWCNPISGHNTLYWYLQNLGQGPELLIRYENEEAVDDSQLPKDRFSAERLKGVDSTLKIQPAELGDSAVYLCASSYGQTKQFFGPGTRLTVL.

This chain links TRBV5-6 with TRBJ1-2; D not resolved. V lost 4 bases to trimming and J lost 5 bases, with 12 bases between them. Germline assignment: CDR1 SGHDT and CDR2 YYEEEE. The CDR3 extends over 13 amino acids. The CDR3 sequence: CASSPDRKYGYTF. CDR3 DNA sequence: TGTGCCAGCAGCCCAGATCGTAAATATGGCTACACCTTC.

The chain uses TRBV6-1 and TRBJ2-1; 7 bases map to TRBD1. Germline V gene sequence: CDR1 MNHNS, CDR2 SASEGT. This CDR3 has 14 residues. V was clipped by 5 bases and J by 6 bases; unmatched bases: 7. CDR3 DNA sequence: TGTGCCAGCAGTTCCTACGACAGGGCCAATGAGCAGTTCTTC. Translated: CASSSYDRANEQFF.

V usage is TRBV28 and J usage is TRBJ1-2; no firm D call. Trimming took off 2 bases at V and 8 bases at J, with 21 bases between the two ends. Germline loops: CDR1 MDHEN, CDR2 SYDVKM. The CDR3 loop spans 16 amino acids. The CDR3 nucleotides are TGTGCCAGCAGTTTAGTCTTTGGGGTACCGGGAGTCGGCTACACCTTC. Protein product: CASSLVFGVPGVGYTF.